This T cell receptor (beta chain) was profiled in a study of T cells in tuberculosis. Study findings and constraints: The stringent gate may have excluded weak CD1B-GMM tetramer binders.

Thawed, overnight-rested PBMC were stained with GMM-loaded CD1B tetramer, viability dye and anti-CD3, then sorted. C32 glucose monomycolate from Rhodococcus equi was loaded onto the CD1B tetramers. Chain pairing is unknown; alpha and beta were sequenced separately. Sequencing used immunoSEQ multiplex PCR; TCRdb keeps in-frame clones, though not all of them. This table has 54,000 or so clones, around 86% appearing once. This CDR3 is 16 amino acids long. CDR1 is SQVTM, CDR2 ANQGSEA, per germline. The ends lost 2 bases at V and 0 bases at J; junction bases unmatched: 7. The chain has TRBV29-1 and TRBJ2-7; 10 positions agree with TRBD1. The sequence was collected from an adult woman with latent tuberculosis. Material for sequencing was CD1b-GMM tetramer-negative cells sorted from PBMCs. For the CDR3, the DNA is TGCAGCGTTGAAACTGGGACAGGGGATATCTCCTACGAGCAGTACTTC. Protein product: CSVETGTGDISYEQYF.